Listed here are 27 T cell receptor beta chains from one sample, sequenced in a study of blood T cell repertoires in COVID-19. Some clones are missing from TCRdb's copy, which holds only in-frame ones; the method was immunoSEQ multiplex PCR. Of approximately 500,000 clones in the sample, approximately 91% were seen once. The specimen sequenced was peripheral blood. Source of these receptors: a woman aged 50 to 60 with COVID-19, enrolled during active disease.

The rearrangement links TRBV6-5 to TRBJ1-2, with 12 positions matching TRBD1. V shed 9 bases, J shed 8 bases, and the junction held 4 bases outside the gene matches. The CDR3 covers 12 residues. The germline CDR1 and CDR2 sequences are MNHEY and SVGAGI. The CDR3 DNA reads as TGTGCCAGGGGACAGGGGGCTTGGGGCTACACCTTC. Its protein is CARGQGAWGYTF.

This rearrangement joins TRBV29-1 to TRBJ1-1; 7 bases align to TRBD1. The CDR3 runs to 13 residues. The V gene end was trimmed by 7 bases and the J gene end by 0 bases; junction bases not matched to a gene: 5. Germline lookup yields CDR1 SQVTM and CDR2 ANQGSEA. CDR3 loop: CSGDSFMNTEAFF. The CDR3 DNA reads as TGCAGCGGGGACAGTTTCATGAACACTGAAGCTTTCTTT.

The count of this clone is one. V is TRBV19 and J is TRBJ1-5; D is uncertain. This CDR3 spans 13 amino acids. Germline V gives CDR1 LNHDA, CDR2 SQIVND (reference sequence). V was clipped by 7 bases and J by 2 bases, with 9 bases between them. CDR3 DNA sequence: TGTGCCAGTATAGGGAGGGGCAATCAGCCCCAGCATTTT. Its translation: CASIGRGNQPQHF.

This chain connects TRBV5-1 to TRBJ2-1; 8 nucleotides agree with TRBD2. The germline V gene encodes CDR1 SGHRS and CDR2 YFSETQ. V lost 0 bases and J lost 7; bases outside the gene matches: 9. The length of the CDR3 is 16 residues. CDR3 residues: CASSLGTSLAGNEQFF. CDR3 nucleotide sequence: TGCGCCAGCAGCTTGGGGACTAGCTTGGCGGGGAATGAGCAGTTCTTC.

V and J are TRBV18 and TRBJ2-7; 8 bases agree with TRBD2. Trimming took 2 bases from V and 4 from J; bases not matched to a gene: 10. CDR1 and CDR2 from the germline V gene are KGHSH and LQKENI. CDR3 size: 16 residues. CDR3 sequence reads: CASSPSLGGGQYEQYF. CDR3 coding DNA: TGTGCCAGCTCACCAAGTCTCGGGGGGGGCCAATACGAGCAGTACTTC.

The chain is built from TRBV5-1 and TRBJ2-3, with D possibly TRBD2 on 5 matching bases. V lost 1 base to trimming and J lost 2 bases, with 11 bases between them. Germline assignment: CDR1 SGHRS and CDR2 YFSETQ. This CDR3 region has 15 residues. The CDR3 spells CASSLTRTNTDTQYF. CDR3 sequence (DNA): TGCGCCAGCAGCTTGACTAGGACGAACACAGATACGCAGTATTTT. The full variable domain, its missing parts supplied by reference TRBV5-1 and TRBJ2-3, is KAGVTQTPRYLIKTRGQQVTLSCSPISGHRSVSWYQQTPGQGLQFLFEYFSETQRNKGNFPGRFSGRQFSNSRSEMNVSTLELGDSALYLCASSLTRTNTDTQYFGPGTRLTVL.

The rearrangement links TRBV6-5 to TRBJ2-7, with D possibly TRBD1 on 6 matching bases. The CDR3 extends over 14 amino acids. Trimming removed 2 bases at V and 5 bases at J, with 13 bases between. Germline V gene data show CDR1 as MNHEY and CDR2 as SVGAGI. CDR3 DNA: TGTGCCAGCAGTTACGGGCAGGGGAGAAACGAGCAGTACTTC. Amino acid sequence: CASSYGQGRNEQYF.

This chain uses TRBV5-4 with TRBJ1-5; D perhaps matches TRBD1 (5 bases). V gave up 4 bases and J gave up 3 bases, with 8 bases separating them. Germline CDR1 SGHNT, CDR2 YYREEE (reference sequence). This CDR3 region has 13 residues. The CDR3 loop reads CASSRGDNQPQHF. The CDR3 coding sequence is TGTGCCAGCAGCCGGGGGGACAATCAGCCCCAGCATTTT.

The chain uses TRBV7-9 and TRBJ1-5, with TRBD1 as a possible D gene (5 bases). Germline V gene data show CDR1 as SEHNR and CDR2 as FQNEAQ (reference sequence). Trimming shortened V by 5 bases and J by 6 bases, and 11 bases separated the two germline ends. This CDR3 has 13 residues. DNA of the CDR3: TGTGCCAGCAGCCTGGGGGGTAGTCAGCCCCAGCATTTT. Amino acid sequence: CASSLGGSQPQHF.

The V and J genes are TRBV24-1 and TRBJ1-2; 12 bases are shared with TRBD1. From germline, CDR1 is KGHDR and CDR2 SFDVKD. The CDR3 spans 18 residues. The J segment lost 3 bases and the V segment lost 2 bases, leaving 9 bases of the junction unmatched. The CDR3 nucleotides read TGTGCCACCAGTGATTCCCCGGGACAGGGGGCTGGGGACTATGGCTACACCTTC. As protein: CATSDSPGQGAGDYGYTF.

The sample holds one count of this clone. The V and J genes are TRBV30 and TRBJ1-2; 7 bases agree with TRBD1. CDR3 length equals 13 residues. J lost 2 bases, V lost 5 bases, and 5 bases had no gene match. From germline, CDR1 is GTSNPN and CDR2 SVGIG (reference sequence). CDR3: CAWGQVGNYGYTF. The CDR3 nucleotides read TGTGCCTGGGGACAGGTGGGGAACTATGGCTACACCTTC.

The CDR3 loop is CASSFLAYEQYF. CDR3 DNA: TGTGCCAGCAGTTTCCTTGCCTACGAGCAGTACTTC. The J gene is TRBJ2-7, the V gene TRBV27; the D is unclear. CDR1 is MNHEY, CDR2 SMNVEV, per germline (reference sequence). This CDR3 is 12 amino acids long. V was pared by 3 bases and J by 2 bases, with 5 bases between.

CDR3 DNA sequence: TGTGCCAGCAGCGCACAACAGGGAGTGTACGAGCAGTACTTC. Protein sequence: CASSAQQGVYEQYF. The chain is built from TRBV7-2 and TRBJ2-7; perhaps TRBD1 as D (6 bases). CDR1 and CDR2 (germline): SGHTA, FQGNSA. The CDR3 extends over 14 amino acids. Between the trimmed V and J ends, which lost 5 bases and 4 bases, there was a span of 15 bases.

This clone was recorded once. This chain connects TRBV6-1 to TRBJ1-5, with D unresolved. From germline, CDR1 is MNHNS and CDR2 SASEGT. CDR3 length: 13 amino acids. The germline V and J ends were trimmed by 2 bases and 4 bases, with 6 bases remaining between them. The CDR3 nucleotides are TGTGCCAGCAGTGAAATCAGGAATCAGCCCCAGCATTTT. It is translated as CASSEIRNQPQHF.

This chain links TRBV6-5 with TRBJ1-2, with D perhaps matching TRBD1 (6 bases). This CDR3 is built from 14 residues. V dropped 5 bases and J dropped 6 bases, with 16 bases sitting between them. Germline values: CDR1 MNHEY, CDR2 SVGAGI. The CDR3 protein is CASSPEAQGNGYTF. The CDR3 region has the DNA TGTGCCAGCAGTCCCGAAGCACAGGGTAATGGCTACACCTTC.

The chain links TRBV5-5 to TRBJ1-4, with unresolved D. With 4 bases removed from V and 8 bases from J, the gap between germline ends came to 15 bases. This CDR3 region has 14 residues. Germline assignment: CDR1 SGHKS and CDR2 YYEKEE (reference sequence). The CDR3 DNA sequence: TGTGCCAGCAGCCGGATACCCACGGGAGAAAAACTGTTTTTT. It translates to CASSRIPTGEKLFF.

The V call is TRBV6-5, the J call TRBJ1-1; TRBD1 aligns across 9 bases. The V segment lost 6 bases and the J segment 11 bases; nucleotides outside the gene matches: 7. Looked up from germline, CDR1 is MNHEY and CDR2 is SVGAGI. The CDR3 runs to 12 residues. The CDR3 sequence: CASSPGQGYAFF. The CDR3 DNA sequence: TGTGCCAGCAGCCCCGGACAGGGGTATGCTTTCTTT.

This clone came up once. The chain uses TRBV30 and TRBJ2-3; possibly TRBD2 for D (6 bases). The V end was cut by 5 bases, the J end by 3 bases, with 18 bases between. Looked up from germline, CDR1 is GTSNPN and CDR2 is SVGIG (reference sequence). The CDR3 has 15 amino acids. CDR3 nucleotide sequence: TGTGCCTGGGGCCCCGGGCTAGCGATAACAGATACGCAGTATTTT. It yields the protein CAWGPGLAITDTQYF.

This clone was counted a single time. V gene TRBV14 combines with J gene TRBJ2-7; D uncertain. Germline CDR1 reads SGHDN; CDR2 reads FVKESK. V was pared by 1 base and J by 0 bases, with 7 bases between. This CDR3 spans 14 amino acids. As DNA, the CDR3 is TGTGCCAGCAGCCAAGTACAGAGCTCCTACGAGCAGTACTTC. Protein: CASSQVQSSYEQYF.

J is TRBJ1-2 and V is TRBV5-4, with D hard to call. CDR1 SGHNT and CDR2 YYREEE come from the germline V gene (reference sequence). The length of the CDR3 is 12 residues. V lost 4 bases and J 4 bases, leaving 8 bases between the germline ends. CDR3 coding DNA: TGTGCCAGCAGCCAGGCAAGCTATGGCTACACCTTC. Translation gives CASSQASYGYTF.

This chain uses TRBV2 with TRBJ1-5; TRBD1 might be the D (5 bases). CDR3 length: 14 residues. Germline V CDR1 and CDR2: SNHLY, FYNNEI. V was cut by 7 bases and J by 2 bases, with 12 bases left in between. Written as DNA, the CDR3 is TGTGCCAGCAAGAAGGAGACAGGCAATCAGCCCCAGCATTTT. This translates into CASKKETGNQPQHF.

J is TRBJ2-3 and V is TRBV19; 9 bases match TRBD2. Germline values: CDR1 LNHDA, CDR2 SQIVND (reference sequence). The V segment lost 5 bases and the J segment 3 bases; nucleotides outside the gene matches: 3. This CDR3 comprises 14 residues. Here the CDR3 reads CASSGAGGTDTQYF. The CDR3 DNA sequence: TGTGCCAGTAGTGGGGCGGGGGGGACAGATACGCAGTATTTT.

This clone has a handful of counts. The rearrangement uses TRBV28 and TRBJ2-5; possibly TRBD2 for D (5 bases). Between the trimmed V and J ends, which lost 7 bases and 5 bases, there was a span of 11 bases. The germline CDR1 and CDR2 sequences are MDHEN and SYDVKM. This CDR3 is built from 12 residues. The CDR3 coding sequence is TGTGCCAGCACGGTAGGGAGCGAGACCCAGTACTTC. Translation: CASTVGSETQYF.

The rearrangement links TRBV5-6 to TRBJ2-2, with 7 bases matching TRBD1. This CDR3 has 14 residues. V shed 0 bases, J shed 7 bases, and the junction held 3 bases outside the gene matches. Germline V gene lookup returns CDR1 SGHDT and CDR2 YYEEEE. This CDR3 reads CASSLGQGNGELFF. The DNA of the CDR3 is TGTGCCAGCAGCTTGGGACAGGGAAACGGGGAGCTGTTTTTT. Combining the CDR3 with reference TRBV5-6 and TRBJ2-2 gives the whole variable domain DAGVTQSPTHLIKTRGQQVTLRCSPKSGHDTVSWYQQALGQGPQFIFQYYEEEERQRGNFPDRFSGHQFPNYSSELNVNALLLGDSALYLCASSLGQGNGELFFGEGSRLTVL.

In its sample, this clone was seen a few times. The rearrangement uses TRBV30 and TRBJ1-5; D ambiguous. This CDR3 is built from 13 residues. V lost 2 bases and J 5 bases, leaving 10 bases between the germline ends. Germline assignment: CDR1 GTSNPN and CDR2 SVGIG (reference sequence). The CDR3 DNA reads TGTGCCTGGAGTCTCGACCGGGATCAGCCCCAGCATTTT. This translates into CAWSLDRDQPQHF.

The rearrangement joins TRBV27 to TRBJ2-3; TRBD2 matches 9 bases. This CDR3 is built from 17 residues. CDR1 MNHEY and CDR2 SMNVEV come from the germline V gene (reference sequence). V lost 10 bases to trimming and J lost 1 base; unmatched junction nucleotides: 15. The CDR3 region is CANTPLRGGPGTDTQYF. CDR3 DNA sequence: TGTGCCAACACCCCTCTGCGGGGGGGCCCTGGCACAGATACGCAGTATTTT.

V gene TRBV13 combines with J gene TRBJ1-2; tentative D call: TRBD1 (6 bases). CDR1 PRHDT and CDR2 FYEKMQ come from the germline V gene (reference sequence). This CDR3 spans 15 amino acids. V lost 1 base to trimming and J lost 4 bases, with 13 bases between them. This chain's CDR3 is CASSLVGGRSYGYTF. Here the CDR3 DNA reads TGTGCCAGCAGCTTAGTCGGGGGGCGTAGCTATGGCTACACCTTC.